Below are 20 T cell receptor beta chains sequenced from a single sample in a study of T cells in Graves' hyperthyroidism and ophthalmopathy (dated by TCRdb to 2018 to 2020). The library came from multiplex PCR. The reads were generated on an Illumina HiSeq 2000. Amplification of TCR beta CDR3 regions was carried out from RNA transcripts. The TCR CDR3 was subjected to a first round of RT-PCR using the HTBI primer set and the Qiagen OneStep RT-PCR kit. TCRdb's own reprocessing of the public reads used fastp at Q25 and MiXCR and kept productive beta chains. For every CDR3 protein sequence, its rows merge into one entry that carries the most common genes and DNA. The sample profile shows 250,000 to 300,000 distinct CDR3 sequences; approximately 18% of them were found once. 35% to 45% of the sample is in the top ten clones. The sample was blood. Source of these receptors: a man aged 50-60 years with Graves' ophthalmopathy.

This clonotype was detected only a few times. The rearrangement uses TRBV12-3 or TRBV12-4 and TRBJ1-4; D gene uncertain. V lost 2 bases and J lost 0, with 7 bases in between. The CDR3 sequence is 15 residues long. CDR3 coding DNA: TGTGCCAGCAGTTTAAGGATTGCAACTAATGAAAAACTGTTTTTT. Amino acid sequence: CASSLRIATNEKLFF.

This clonotype was observed many times. The rearrangement joins TRBV3-1 to TRBJ1-1, with D hard to call. CDR3 length: 12 amino acids. In germline, CDR1 is LGHDT, CDR2 YNNKEL (reference sequence). Trimming removed 0 bases from V and 11 bases from J, with 10 bases in between. Written as DNA, the CDR3 is TGTGCCAGCAGCCAAGAGGGCCTGAGGGCTTTCTTT. It yields the protein CASSQEGLRAFF. The whole variable domain, filled in from reference TRBV3-1 and TRBJ1-1, reads DTAVSQTPKYLVTQMGNDKSIKCEQNLGHDTMYWYKQDSKKFLKIMFSYNNKELIINETVPNRFSPKSPDKAHLNLHINSLELGDSAVYFCASSQEGLRAFFGQGTRLTVV.

This clonotype was counted only a few times. The chain carries TRBV14 and TRBJ2-4; D is ambiguous. V was shortened by 4 bases and J by 8 bases, with 18 bases between the two germline ends. Germline V gives CDR1 SGHDN, CDR2 FVKESK. The CDR3 consists of 15 residues. CDR3 bases: TGTGCCAGCAGCCCGCAAAACCTACAGAGTGACATTCAGTACTTC. Translating it yields CASSPQNLQSDIQYF.

This clonotype occurred many times. The chain uses TRBV2 and TRBJ1-5; D is possibly TRBD1 (5 bases). V was clipped by 6 bases and J by 3 bases, with 12 bases between them. The CDR3 is 14 residues long. Germline V gives CDR1 SNHLY, CDR2 FYNNEI. CDR3 in amino acids: CASRGGDHNQPQHF. CDR3 coding DNA: TGTGCCAGCAGGGGGGGGGACCACAATCAGCCCCAGCATTTT.

The sample holds a few counts of this clonotype. The chain uses TRBV6-2 or TRBV6-3 and TRBJ2-5, with 7 bases fitting TRBD1. Losses at the gene ends were 6 bases for V and 4 bases for J; bases not matched to a gene: 8. In germline, CDR1 is MNHEY, CDR2 SVGEGT. The CDR3 contains 14 residues. CDR3 sequence reads: CASRGDSIRETQYF. DNA for the CDR3: TGTGCCAGCAGGGGGGACAGTATCCGAGAGACCCAGTACTTC.

A few counts support this clonotype. This chain uses TRBV12-3 or TRBV12-4 with TRBJ1-3; a weak D match, TRBD1 (5 bases). V lost 3 bases and J 3 bases, leaving 9 bases between the germline ends. This CDR3 is 14 amino acids long. Here the CDR3 reads CASSFVGGGNTIYF. In nucleotides, the CDR3 is TGTGCCAGCAGTTTTGTGGGGGGTGGAAACACCATATATTTT.

The chain links TRBV6-2 or TRBV6-3 to TRBJ2-3; TRBD2 might be the D (6 bases). V was clipped by 10 bases and J by 0 bases, with 17 bases between them. The CDR3 covers 15 residues. Germline CDR1 reads MNHEY; CDR2 reads SVGEGT. The CDR3 is CATHPQLASTDTQYF. DNA of the CDR3: TGTGCCACCCACCCCCAACTAGCCAGCACAGATACGCAGTATTTT.

This clonotype occurred many times. The rearrangement uses TRBV20-1 and TRBJ2-3; D is unclear. This CDR3 contains 14 residues. Germline values: CDR1 DFQATT, CDR2 SNEGSKA (reference sequence). Trimming left V 3 bases short and J 0 bases short, with 10 bases between. CDR3 region: CSASPRSSTDTQYF. The CDR3 DNA sequence: TGCAGTGCTAGTCCCAGGTCAAGCACAGATACGCAGTATTTT.

This clonotype showed up many times. This rearrangement joins TRBV2 to TRBJ2-1; the match to TRBD2 covers 7 bases. This CDR3 has 11 amino acids. Germline CDR1 is SNHLY and CDR2 is FYNNEI. CDR3 region: CAPGRGNEQFF. CDR3 sequence (DNA): TGTGCGCCGGGGAGGGGAAATGAGCAGTTCTTC.

This clonotype was counted many times. The chain carries TRBV14 and TRBJ2-7, with a possible D match to TRBD1 (5 bases). The length of the CDR3 is 13 residues. The V end was cut by 1 base, the J end by 2 bases, with 6 bases between. The germline gives CDR1 SGHDN, CDR2 FVKESK. The DNA of the CDR3 is TGTGCCAGCAGCCAAGCAGGGCCCTACGAGCAGTACTTC. Protein product: CASSQAGPYEQYF.

The sample holds a few counts of this clonotype. The V call is TRBV20-1, the J call TRBJ2-1; D possibly corresponds to TRBD2 (5 bases). The CDR3 is 15 amino acids. Germline V gene data show CDR1 as DFQATT and CDR2 as SNEGSKA (reference sequence). V gave up 5 bases and J gave up 0 bases, with 14 bases separating them. CDR3 sequence: CSAFKSGSSYNEQFF. The DNA of the CDR3 is TGCAGTGCTTTTAAAAGCGGTAGCTCCTACAATGAGCAGTTCTTC.

This clonotype occurred a few times. This rearrangement joins TRBV9 to TRBJ1-6; 7 bases line up with TRBD1. This CDR3 region has 15 residues. J was trimmed by 5 bases and V by 3 bases; bases with no gene match: 5. Germline values: CDR1 SGDLS, CDR2 YYNGEE. CDR3 nucleotides: TGTGCCAGCAGCGGGCAGGGGGGCGATAATTCACCCCTCCACTTT. This codes for CASSGQGGDNSPLHF. The full variable domain, rest sourced from reference TRBV9 and TRBJ1-6, is DSGVTQTPKHLITATGQRVTLRCSPRSGDLSVYWYQQSLDQGLQFLIQYYNGEERAKGNILERFSAQQFPDLHSELNLSSLELGDSALYFCASSGQGGDNSPLHFGNGTRLTVT.

This clonotype has more than one count but fewer than ten. This chain joins TRBV29-1 and TRBJ2-3; tentative D call: TRBD1 (6 bases). CDR1 and CDR2 (germline): SQVTM, ANQGSEA. Trimming stripped 0 bases from V and 4 bases from J, with 20 bases between. The CDR3 is 17 amino acids. CDR3: CSVEDLGAARLADTQYF. The CDR3 DNA is TGCAGCGTTGAAGATCTGGGGGCGGCACGGTTGGCAGATACGCAGTATTTT.

The chain recombines TRBV7-2 with TRBJ2-7, with TRBD2 identical over 12 bases. The CDR3 contains 17 residues. V was clipped by 3 bases and J by 5 bases; unmatched bases: 11. Germline V CDR1 and CDR2: SGHTA, FQGNSA. CDR3 protein: CASSFTLTSGSVDEQYF. The CDR3 coding sequence is TGTGCCAGCAGCTTTACCTTGACTAGCGGGAGTGTCGACGAGCAGTACTTC.

This clonotype occurred many times. The rearrangement links TRBV7-2 to TRBJ2-7; D remains ambiguous. CDR1 SGHTA and CDR2 FQGNSA come from the germline V gene. The CDR3 totals 12 residues. Trimming removed 2 bases at V and 3 bases at J, with 5 bases between. DNA of the CDR3: TGTGCCAGCAGCTTACTGCTCTACGAGCAGTACTTC. Amino acids: CASSLLLYEQYF.

This clonotype was seen only a few times. This sequence joins TRBV20-1 and TRBJ1-1, with D tentatively TRBD1 (6 bases). Trimming took off 5 bases at V and 5 bases at J, with 12 bases between the two ends. Looked up from germline, CDR1 is DFQATT and CDR2 is SNEGSKA (reference sequence). The CDR3 spans 12 residues. CDR3 sequence reads: CSAHRDRTEAFF. CDR3 DNA sequence: TGCAGTGCTCACAGGGATCGTACTGAAGCTTTCTTT.

This clonotype was detected many times. The gene calls are TRBV6-6 and TRBJ1-1, with 8 bases aligning to TRBD1. CDR1 and CDR2 from the germline V gene are MNHNY and SVGAGI (reference sequence). CDR3 length: 16 residues. The V gene end was trimmed by 0 bases and the J gene end by 5 bases; junction bases not matched to a gene: 8. CDR3 in DNA: TGTGCCAGCAGTTACTCGATTAGCAGGGGGCGTACTGAAGCTTTCTTT. Residues: CASSYSISRGRTEAFF.

The V call is TRBV6-1, the J call TRBJ2-7; D unresolved. With 5 bases removed from V and 3 bases from J, the gap between germline ends came to 20 bases. The CDR3 runs 16 residues. Germline V CDR1 and CDR2: MNHNS, SASEGT. Here the CDR3 reads CASSYESPRWIYEQYF. The CDR3 DNA reads as TGTGCCAGCAGTTATGAGTCTCCAAGGTGGATCTACGAGCAGTACTTC.

This clonotype appeared many times. This chain connects TRBV18 to TRBJ1-1; D is perhaps TRBD1 (6 bases). V was cut by 4 bases and J by 6 bases, with 9 bases left in between. The CDR3 consists of 12 residues. CDR1 KGHSH and CDR2 LQKENI come from the germline V gene. The CDR3 loop is CASSQQGSEAFF. The DNA for the CDR3 is TGTGCCAGCTCACAACAGGGTTCTGAAGCTTTCTTT.

CDR3 sequence: CASSFIGVSPYEQYF. The CDR3 bases are TGTGCCAGCAGCTTTATAGGGGTTTCCCCTTACGAGCAGTACTTC. This chain uses TRBV7-2 with TRBJ2-7; possibly TRBD1 for D (5 bases). V was clipped by 3 bases and J by 4 bases, with 16 bases between them. CDR1 is SGHTA, CDR2 FQGNSA, per germline. The CDR3 contains 15 residues.